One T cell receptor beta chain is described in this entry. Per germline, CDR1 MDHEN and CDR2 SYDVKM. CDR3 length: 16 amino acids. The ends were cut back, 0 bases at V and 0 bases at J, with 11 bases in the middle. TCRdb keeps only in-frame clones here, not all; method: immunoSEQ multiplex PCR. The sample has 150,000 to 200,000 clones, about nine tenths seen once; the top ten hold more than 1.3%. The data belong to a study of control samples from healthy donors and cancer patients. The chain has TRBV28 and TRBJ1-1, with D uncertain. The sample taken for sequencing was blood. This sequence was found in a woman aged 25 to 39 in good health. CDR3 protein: CASSLWNRIMNTEAFF. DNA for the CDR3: TGTGCCAGCAGTTTATGGAACAGAATCATGAACACTGAAGCTTTCTTT.